The rows below give T cell receptor beta chains drawn from one sample of a study of blood T cell repertoires in COVID-19. The data were produced by immunoSEQ multiplex PCR, yet TCRdb's version contains in-frame clones alone and is incomplete. The sample consists of about 160,000 clones, roughly 84% of them appearing once. Sequencing input: peripheral blood. These receptor sequences come from a woman of 80 years or more with active or convalescent COVID-19. CDR3s include the opening cysteine and the closing phenylalanine or tryptophan. The D gene is left open where the match is weak. The size of a clone is reported for some rows only, either as once, few or many, or as a class for expanded clones.

DNA | CDR3 | J | size | D | V
TGTGCCAGCAGTTTCCTGGGGGGAGGAGGTGAAAAACTGTTTTTT | CASSFLGGGGEKLFF | TRBJ1-4 | - | - | TRBV28
TGTGCCAGCAGCCTAAACCTGGCGTCGGGGACCCAGTACTTC | CASSLNLASGTQYF | TRBJ2-5 | - | - | TRBV7-7
TGTGCCAGCAGCGTTGGTGGGAGGGCCCCCGGGGAGCTGTTTTTT | CASSVGGRAPGELFF | TRBJ2-2 | - | TRBD2 | TRBV9
TGTGCCAGTAACCCCGGGACTAGCGCCCATGAGCAGTTCTTC | CASNPGTSAHEQFF | TRBJ2-1 | - | TRBD2 | TRBV19
TGTGCCAGCAGCCAAGAGACCAGCGGGTACACCACAGATACGCAGTATTTT | CASSQETSGYTTDTQYF | TRBJ2-3 | - | - | TRBV3-1/TRBV3-2
TGTGCCAGCAGCGTAGCAGCTAGCGGGGGCTACGAGCAGTACTTC | CASSVAASGGYEQYF | TRBJ2-7 | once | TRBD2 | TRBV9
TGTGCCACCAGCAGAGATCCCCGGGTTAACACTGAAGCTTTCTTT | CATSRDPRVNTEAFF | TRBJ1-1 | - | - | TRBV15
TGCGCCAGCAGTCTGGACAGGGATAATCAGCCCCAGCATTTT | CASSLDRDNQPQHF | TRBJ1-5 | - | TRBD1 | TRBV5-1
TGTGCCAGCAGACAGGGGGCGGTTGAGGGCTACACCTTC | CASRQGAVEGYTF | TRBJ1-2 | - | TRBD1 | TRBV2
TGTGCCAGCAGCGTAGGGACTAGCAGCCATAGCACAGATACGCAGTATTTT | CASSVGTSSHSTDTQYF | TRBJ2-3 | - | TRBD2 | TRBV9
TGTGCCACCCTCTTTCGCGGCCCGGGGCCCCTCCACTTT | CATLFRGPGPLHF | TRBJ1-6 | - | - | TRBV6-5
TGTGCCAGCAGTTTAAGGCAGGGGGCTTTCTCTGGGGCCAACGTCCTGACTTTC | CASSLRQGAFSGANVLTF | TRBJ2-6 | - | TRBD1 | TRBV27
TGTGCCATCAGTGAGTCAGGGTCCCTAGCGGGCCATCCCTACGAGCAGTACTTC | CAISESGSLAGHPYEQYF | TRBJ2-7 | - | TRBD2 | TRBV10-3
TGCAGTGCGATCAACAGGGCGGGCTACACCTTC | CSAINRAGYTF | TRBJ1-2 | - | - | TRBV20-1
TGTGCCAGCAATCAGGGGTTGGGTGGCTACACCTTC | CASNQGLGGYTF | TRBJ1-2 | - | - | TRBV12-3/TRBV12-4
TGTGCCTGGAGTGAGGTAGGAGGCTGGGGCTACACCTTC | CAWSEVGGWGYTF | TRBJ1-2 | - | - | TRBV30
TGCGCCAGTACCGAGACTAGCGGTAACACAGATACGCAGTATTTT | CASTETSGNTDTQYF | TRBJ2-3 | - | TRBD2 | TRBV5-1
TGTGCCAGTGGACAGATTCGGCGCGACGGGGAGCTGTTTTTT | CASGQIRRDGELFF | TRBJ2-2 | - | - | TRBV19
TGTGCCATCCTACGGGACAGGGGGAATTCACCCCTCCACTTT | CAILRDRGNSPLHF | TRBJ1-6 | few | TRBD1 | TRBV28
TGTGCCATCAGTGATGTGGGACAGTACGAGCAGTACTTC | CAISDVGQYEQYF | TRBJ2-7 | few | TRBD1 | TRBV10-3